This T cell receptor beta chain is from a study of patients and donors after allogeneic stem cell transplantation. A single record per CDR3 protein comes from TCRdb applying MiXCR to the RT-PCR reads. The sample carries about 960,000 distinct CDR3 sequences, 15% to 20% recorded once. The germline V gene has CDR1 SGHKS and CDR2 YYEKEE (reference sequence). V was clipped by 3 bases and J by 3 bases; unmatched bases: 9. The CDR3 covers 15 residues. This clonotype was obtained from a human donor who was either an allogeneic HSCT recipient or a stem cell or donor lymphocyte infusion donor (not recorded which). It is not recorded whose cells these are; they may come from a transplant donor. Sequenced sample: blood, either unsorted or a sorted T cell fraction (not recorded which). This sequence joins TRBV5-5 and TRBJ2-7; 7 bases map to TRBD1. Here the CDR3 DNA reads TGTGCCAGCAGCTCCCTTGACAGGGTCTTCTACGAGCAGTACTTC. It is translated as CASSSLDRVFYEQYF.